The clone carrying this TCR beta chain has at least ten counts. What it binds is not known. This sample stems from a study of CD8 T cells in ankylosing spondylitis. Overall study findings and caveats: Reportedly, matched ankylosing spondylitis synovial fluid was significantly enriched for disease-linked clones. Seemingly characteristic of ankylosing spondylitis blood was a TCR beta motif consisting of 7 or 8 highly homologous variants.

The CDR3 covers 17 residues. V was pared by 4 bases and J by 2 bases, with 19 bases between. A single record per CDR3 protein comes from TCRdb applying MiXCR to the 5' RACE reads. Among about 52,000 distinct CDR3 sequences listed, 7.4% were seen once. The genes are TRBV12-3 or TRBV12-4 and TRBJ2-3; D perhaps matches TRBD1 (5 bases). Sequenced sample: blood, either unsorted or a sorted T cell fraction (not recorded which). This receptor was identified in a female donor with ankylosing spondylitis or in good health (not recorded which). The CDR3 region is CASSSEGHVLYTDTQYF. CDR3 DNA: TGTGCCAGCAGTTCTGAAGGACACGTACTCTACACAGATACGCAGTATTTT.